The following is a T cell receptor (beta chain) sequence with its context. This sample stems from a study of blood T cell repertoires in COVID-19. Across the study: From the United States, Italy and Spain came samples of acute and convalescent COVID-19.

Methods used by the authors: Reference gene primer amplification gave nucleated cell count estimates. Sequencing was performed with immunoSEQ multiplex PCR; in TCRdb, only in-frame clones are kept and a portion is missing. V and J calls and clone size are as listed in that table; D and trimming were resolved from the DNA. The repertoire includes approximately 110,000 clones, 75% to 90% of them detected once, and approximately 29% sits in the top ten. Sequencing was done on a sample of peripheral blood. The receptor comes from a woman older than 75 with acute or convalescent COVID-19.

CDR3 protein: CASSWAGVFSDTQYF. The DNA of the CDR3 is TGCGCCAGCAGCTGGGCAGGGGTGTTTTCTGATACGCAGTATTTT. The V and J genes are TRBV4-1 and TRBJ2-3; maybe TRBD1 (6 bases). Trimming cost V 5 bases and J 6 bases, with 18 bases left between them. The V gene's germline CDR1 is MGHRA and CDR2 YSYEKL. CDR3 length: 15 residues.